These T cell receptor beta chains were read from a single sample in a study of blood T cell repertoires in COVID-19. Profiled with immunoSEQ multiplex PCR; TCRdb holds only in-frame clones, not every one. The sample lists around 290,000 clones, around nine tenths occurring once. The specimen sequenced was peripheral blood. The source of these receptors is a woman between 70 and 85 years old with COVID-19, enrolled during active disease. CDR3s include the opening cysteine and the closing phenylalanine or tryptophan. D genes are given only for firm matches. Clone size is shown for a subset of rows, as once, few, many or a class of expanded clone.

abundance	v_gene	d_gene	j_gene	CDR3aa	CDR3nt
.	TRBV12-5	.	TRBJ2-3	CASGLVTLGRTDTQYF	TGTGCTAGTGGTTTGGTAACCCTAGGCCGCACAGATACGCAGTATTTT
.	TRBV2	.	TRBJ1-6	CASSEGRGSNSPLHF	TGTGCCAGCAGTGAAGGGCGGGGGAGTAATTCACCCCTCCACTTT
.	TRBV27	TRBD1	TRBJ2-7	CASSSQQGTGYEQYF	TGTGCCAGCAGTTCTCAACAGGGGACAGGCTACGAGCAGTACTTC
.	TRBV6-5	.	TRBJ2-7	CASSLRQGLYEQYF	TGTGCCAGCAGTTTGAGGCAGGGGTTATACGAGCAGTACTTC
.	TRBV7-9	.	TRBJ1-1	CASSLAGEDTEAFF	TGTGCCAGCAGCTTAGCAGGGGAGGACACTGAAGCTTTCTTT
few	TRBV18	.	TRBJ2-1	CASSLQGGGNEQFF	TGTGCCAGCTCCCTTCAAGGGGGGGGCAATGAGCAGTTCTTC
.	TRBV7-7	.	TRBJ2-3	CASSPFGGDTQYF	TGTGCCAGCAGCCCTTTTGGCGGGGATACGCAGTATTTT
.	TRBV11-3	.	TRBJ2-3	CASSLDGLATDTQYF	TGTGCCAGCAGCTTAGATGGGCTAGCGACAGATACGCAGTATTTT
.	TRBV6-5	.	TRBJ1-4	CASSFGGRGANEKLFF	TGTGCCAGCAGTTTCGGGGGGAGGGGAGCTAATGAAAAACTGTTTTTT
.	TRBV6-5	.	TRBJ2-1	CASSYSDSNEQFF	TGTGCCAGCAGTTATAGCGATTCCAATGAGCAGTTCTTC
.	TRBV2	.	TRBJ2-5	CASREGLTLVTQYF	TGTGCCAGCAGAGAAGGGCTCACCCTGGTGACCCAGTACTTC
once	TRBV4-3	.	TRBJ1-5	CASSQDLRGGGNQPQHF	TGCGCCAGCAGCCAAGACTTAAGGGGTGGAGGCAATCAGCCCCAGCATTTT
.	TRBV28	TRBD1	TRBJ1-5	CASRPDRAVRSQPQHF	TGTGCCAGCAGACCCGACAGGGCGGTTCGGAGTCAGCCCCAGCATTTT
.	TRBV10-3	TRBD2	TRBJ2-3	CAISEGREGTQYF	TGTGCCATCAGTGAGGGGAGGGAAGGTACGCAGTATTTT
.	TRBV12-3/TRBV12-4	.	TRBJ2-5	CASSSWGEETQYF	TGTGCCAGCAGCAGTTGGGGGGAAGAGACCCAGTACTTC
.	TRBV20-1	.	TRBJ1-3	CSARAGNTIYF	TGCAGTGCTAGGGCCGGAAACACCATATATTTT
.	TRBV3-1/TRBV3-2	TRBD1	TRBJ2-5	CASSQEGTDQETQYF	TGTGCCAGCAGCCAAGAGGGGACAGATCAAGAGACCCAGTACTTC
.	TRBV6-5	TRBD2	TRBJ2-7	CASSYLGGDDEQYF	TGTGCCAGCAGTTACCTCGGGGGGGACGACGAGCAGTACTTC
.	TRBV4-1	TRBD1	TRBJ2-5	CASSQGQGVRVTQYF	TGCGCCAGCAGCCAAGGACAGGGGGTTCGAGTGACCCAGTACTTC
.	TRBV4-1	TRBD2	TRBJ2-5	CASSQDKVAGPSRETQYF	TGCGCCAGCAGCCAAGATAAGGTAGCGGGGCCCTCCAGGGAGACCCAGTACTTC
.	TRBV18	.	TRBJ1-1	CASSPPKGVSLNTEAFF	TGTGCCAGCTCACCACCGAAGGGGGTTTCCCTGAACACTGAAGCTTTCTTT
once	TRBV5-5	TRBD1	TRBJ2-1	CASSGPGGSLNEQFF	TGTGCCAGCAGCGGACCAGGGGGCTCATTAAATGAGCAGTTCTTC
.	TRBV28	TRBD2	TRBJ2-3	CASSNLSGGASDTQYF	TGTGCCAGCAGTAACCTTAGCGGGGGGGCATCCGATACGCAGTATTTT
.	TRBV7-2	.	TRBJ1-3	CASSLVTGYGNTIYF	TGTGCCAGCAGCTTAGTAACAGGCTATGGAAACACCATATATTTT
.	TRBV5-6	TRBD2	TRBJ2-1	CASSGAGGHNEQFF	TGTGCCAGCAGCGGAGCGGGGGGGCACAATGAGCAGTTCTTC
once	TRBV5-1	TRBD2	TRBJ2-3	CASSPGTSETADTQYF	TGCGCCAGCAGCCCGGGGACTAGCGAAACGGCAGATACGCAGTATTTT
.	TRBV5-1	TRBD2	TRBJ2-3	CASSQSGGADTQYF	TGCGCCAGCAGCCAAAGCGGGGGCGCAGATACGCAGTATTTT